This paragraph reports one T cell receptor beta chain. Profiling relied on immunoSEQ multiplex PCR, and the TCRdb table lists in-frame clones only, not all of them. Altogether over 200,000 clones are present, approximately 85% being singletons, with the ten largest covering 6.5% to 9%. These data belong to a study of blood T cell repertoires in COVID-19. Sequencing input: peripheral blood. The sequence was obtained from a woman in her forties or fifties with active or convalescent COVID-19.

The CDR3 DNA sequence: TGTGCCAGCAGTCTGACTAGCGGTTCATACAATGAGCAGTTCTTC. It codes for CASSLTSGSYNEQFF. The chain recombines TRBV27 with TRBJ2-1, with 9 bases matching TRBD2. The CDR3 runs to 15 residues. In germline, CDR1 is MNHEY, CDR2 SMNVEV (reference sequence). The ends lost 5 bases at V and 4 bases at J; junction bases unmatched: 6.